This T cell receptor (beta chain) was identified during a study of shared clonotypes between healthy human individuals. Generated by immunoSEQ multiplex PCR, the TCRdb table keeps only in-frame clones and is missing some. The sample holds roughly 700,000 clones, about 92% seen once. The germline V gene encodes CDR1 MNHEY and CDR2 SMNVEV (reference sequence). The length of the CDR3 is 16 residues. V was cut by 6 bases and J by 0 bases, with 15 bases left in between. This chain uses TRBV27 with TRBJ2-1; maybe TRBD2 (6 bases). The sample taken for sequencing was memory CD8+ T cells from PBMCs. The subset is: CD45RO+ cells pooled with CCR7-negative TemRA cells. The sequence came from a young man in good health. Some clones in this sample may be carry-over from other donors' samples. The CDR3 reads CASRPAGRSSYNEQFF. The CDR3 DNA follows: TGTGCCAGCAGACCCGCGGGGCGGAGCTCCTACAATGAGCAGTTCTTC.